These T cell receptor beta chains were read from a single sample in a study of cytomegalovirus exposure and HLA in healthy donors. Sequencing used immunoSEQ multiplex PCR; TCRdb keeps in-frame clones, though not all of them. The sample consists of some 76,000 clones, roughly 95% of them appearing once. What was sequenced was PBMCs. Every receptor here comes from a woman in her late teens or twenties in good health and CMV-seropositive. CDR3s include the opening cysteine and the closing phenylalanine or tryptophan. A D gene is named only where the DNA matches it firmly. Expanded clones get a size class; other rows say once, few or many, or leave the size out.

- | TRBJ2-7 | - | TRBV19 | CASSIEAGSYEQYF | TGTGCCAGTAGTATCGAGGCAGGGTCCTACGAGCAGTACTTC
- | TRBJ2-3 | - | TRBV27 | CASSPFSDTQYF | TGTGCCAGCAGCCCCTTTTCAGATACGCAGTATTTT
TRBD2 | TRBJ2-1 | few | TRBV27 | CASSPGLAGFPFF | TGTGCCAGCAGTCCTGGACTAGCGGGCTTTCCGTTCTTC
- | TRBJ2-2 | - | TRBV28 | CASSSTGYNTGELFF | TGTGCCAGCAGTTCCACAGGATATAACACCGGGGAGCTGTTTTTT
- | TRBJ1-1 | - | TRBV19 | CASSIPGGVRTEAFF | TGTGCCAGTAGTATACCTGGCGGGGTGCGGACTGAAGCTTTCTTT
- | TRBJ2-3 | - | TRBV2 | CASAGQMTDTQYF | TGTGCCAGCGCGGGACAGATGACAGATACGCAGTATTTT
TRBD2 | TRBJ2-3 | once | TRBV2 | CARGGTSTDTQYF | TGTGCCCGCGGGGGTACTAGCACAGATACGCAGTATTTT
- | TRBJ1-5 | - | TRBV7-9 | CASSLSGGNQPQHF | TGTGCCAGCAGCTTATCAGGGGGCAATCAGCCCCAGCATTTT
- | TRBJ2-7 | - | TRBV4-3 | CASSQVHEPYYEQYF | TGCGCCAGCAGCCAAGTGCACGAGCCTTACTACGAGCAGTACTTC
TRBD1 | TRBJ1-4 | - | TRBV19 | CASRKPGQGNEKLFF | TGTGCCAGTAGAAAGCCGGGACAGGGGAATGAAAAACTGTTTTTT
- | TRBJ2-7 | - | TRBV9 | CASSGGPGQLSYEQYF | TGTGCCAGCAGCGGGGGTCCTGGACAACTTTCCTACGAGCAGTACTTC
- | TRBJ2-7 | - | TRBV28 | CAAAAPYEQYF | TGTGCCGCCGCGGCTCCCTACGAGCAGTACTTC
TRBD2 | TRBJ2-7 | - | TRBV9 | CASSKALAGEQYF | TGTGCCAGCAGCAAGGCACTAGCGGGCGAGCAGTACTTC
- | TRBJ1-1 | - | TRBV9 | CASSPRGLGAGLDTEAFF | TGTGCCAGCAGCCCAAGGGGTCTGGGGGCCGGTTTAGACACTGAAGCTTTCTTT
TRBD1 | TRBJ2-1 | - | TRBV27 | CASNLGDSLFF | TGTGCCAGCAACCTGGGGGACAGTCTGTTCTTC
- | TRBJ1-1 | - | TRBV7-9 | CASSDIRERNSEAFF | TGTGCCAGCAGCGACATCAGGGAAAGGAACTCTGAAGCTTTCTTT
TRBD2 | TRBJ2-7 | - | TRBV28 | CASIGRAAGEWEQYF | TGTGCCAGCATAGGTAGGGCGGCGGGAGAATGGGAGCAGTACTTC